The rows below give T cell receptor beta chains drawn from one sample of a study of shared clonotypes between healthy human individuals. Sequencing used immunoSEQ multiplex PCR; TCRdb keeps in-frame clones, though not all of them. Of about 510,000 clones detected, about four fifths appear once; the ten largest clones hold roughly 13%. Sequenced sample: PBMCs. These receptors all stem from a woman in her thirties or forties in good health. Some clones in this sample may be carry-over from other donors' samples. CDR3s include the opening cysteine and the closing phenylalanine or tryptophan. The D gene is left open where the match is weak. Some rows mark clone size as missing; the rest say once, few, many or name a class of expanded clone.

d_call j_call v_call cdr3_length clone_size cdr3_nt cdr3_aa
- TRBJ1-2 TRBV7-9 18 - TGTGCCAGCAATACCCTTGGAGGGCAGGCCAGGGGCAGAGATGGCTACACCTTC CASNTLGGQARGRDGYTF
- TRBJ2-7 TRBV5-8 13 many TGTGCCAGCAGCTTCGGGCGGACCTACGAGCAGTACTTC CASSFGRTYEQYF
TRBD1 TRBJ1-1 TRBV5-5 16 - TGTGCCAGCAGCTTCCGGGACAGGGGTTCCCGGCATGAAGCTTTCTTT CASSFRDRGSRHEAFF
- TRBJ2-3 TRBV15 15 - TGTGCCACCAGCAGAGATCGGTGGGGAACAGATACGCAGTATTTT CATSRDRWGTDTQYF
TRBD2 TRBJ2-1 TRBV5-4 15 - TGTGCCAGCAGCTTGGAGGGACTAGCCTACAATGAGCAGTTCTTC CASSLEGLAYNEQFF
- TRBJ2-7 TRBV7-2 14 - TGTGCCAGCAGCTTAGCGGGAGAACGATCCGAGCAGTACTTC CASSLAGERSEQYF
- TRBJ2-7 TRBV6-6 15 - TGTGCCAGCACCATCCCCGGGACGCCCACCTACGAGCAGTACTTC CASTIPGTPTYEQYF
- TRBJ2-5 TRBV28 14 - TGTGCCAGCACCCTGGGGGGATCCGTCGAGACCCAGTACTTC CASTLGGSVETQYF
- TRBJ2-1 TRBV2 15 - TGTGCCAGCACCGAAGTAGGGTACTTAGGCGGTGAGCAGTTCTTC CASTEVGYLGGEQFF
- TRBJ2-1 TRBV30 15 - TGTGCCTGGAGTCCCGGGTTGGGGTACAACAATGAGCAGTTCTTC CAWSPGLGYNNEQFF
- TRBJ2-7 TRBV11-2 14 - TGTGCCAGCAGCGGGCCTTCGTCATTCAACGAGCAGTACTTC CASSGPSSFNEQYF
- TRBJ2-1 TRBV7-7 11 once TGTGCTAGCAGCTACTACAATGAGCAGTTCTTC CASSYYNEQFF
TRBD1 TRBJ1-3 TRBV18 16 - TGTGCCAGCTCACCTCCGACAGGGAGTTCTGGAAACACCATATATTTT CASSPPTGSSGNTIYF
- TRBJ2-1 TRBV18 13 - TGTGCCAGCTCGCCACTAGATGGGGATGAGCAGTTCTTC CASSPLDGDEQFF
- TRBJ1-1 TRBV19 13 - TGTGCCAGTAGTATTCTTGGGAACACTGAAGCTTTCTTT CASSILGNTEAFF
- TRBJ1-1 TRBV27 14 many TGTGCCAGCGGGCGAGCAGGGGCTAACACTGAAGCTTTCTTT CASGRAGANTEAFF
TRBD1 TRBJ2-1 TRBV4-2 15 - TGTGCCAGCAGCCAAGACAGGGGGCGAGACAATGAGCAGTTCTTC CASSQDRGRDNEQFF
- TRBJ1-5 TRBV27 15 - TGTGCCAGCAGTTTAAAATCGGGGGCCAATCAGCCCCAGCATTTT CASSLKSGANQPQHF
- TRBJ2-3 TRBV28 11 - TGTGCCACAGGGGGCACAGATACGCAGTATTTT CATGGTDTQYF
- TRBJ1-4 TRBV7-8 13 - TGTGCCAGCAGCTTATCAGGGCGAGAAAAACTGTTTTTT CASSLSGREKLFF
- TRBJ2-3 TRBV18 14 - TGTGCCAGCTCGCCGGAGGCAGGGGCAGATACGCAGTATTTT CASSPEAGADTQYF
- TRBJ2-3 TRBV5-1 12 once TGCGCCAGCAGCTTGGTAGCGGATACGCAGTATTTT CASSLVADTQYF
- TRBJ1-1 TRBV6-1 11 few TGTGCCAGCACCGAAGGGACTGAAGCTTTCTTT CASTEGTEAFF
- TRBJ2-5 TRBV25-1 14 - TGTGCCAGCAGTGAATGGACGGCAAAAGAGACCCAGTACTTC CASSEWTAKETQYF
- TRBJ1-1 TRBV11-2 15 - TGTGCCAGCAGCTTCGACAGGTTCATGAACACTGAAGCTTTCTTT CASSFDRFMNTEAFF
- TRBJ2-7 TRBV20-1 11 - TGCAGTGCTAGAGATTTGAGGGAGCAGTACTTC CSARDLREQYF
- TRBJ1-3 TRBV19 16 - TGTGCCAGTAGTATAACACCCGGAAGCTCTGGAAACACCATATATTTT CASSITPGSSGNTIYF
TRBD2 TRBJ2-7 TRBV5-1 16 - TGCGCCAGCAGCTTGGGGGGACTAGCGGGAGTCTACGAGCAGTACTTC CASSLGGLAGVYEQYF
- TRBJ1-4 TRBV5-1 15 many TGCGCCAGCAGCTCCTCTGGGGGGGTCGGTGAAAAACTGTTTTTT CASSSSGGVGEKLFF
TRBD2 TRBJ2-1 TRBV5-1 15 - TGCGCCAGCAGCTCGACTAGCGGGAGCTTCAATGAGCAGTTCTTC CASSSTSGSFNEQFF
- TRBJ2-7 TRBV2 11 - TGTGCCAGCGGATTATTCTACGAGCAGTACTTC CASGLFYEQYF
- TRBJ1-4 TRBV4-1 16 - TGCGCCAGCAGCCAAGGACCCGGGAGGACTAATGAAAAACTGTTTTTT CASSQGPGRTNEKLFF
TRBD1 TRBJ1-1 TRBV10-3 13 - TGTGCCATCAGTGGTGAGGGGGCCACTGAAGCTTTCTTT CAISGEGATEAFF
- TRBJ2-3 TRBV2 14 - TGTGCCAGCAGTGTAGGGGTGAGGACAGATACGCAGTATTTT CASSVGVRTDTQYF
TRBD1 TRBJ1-2 TRBV19 15 - TGTGCCAGTAGTGCGGGGACAGGGGGAATCTATGGCTACACCTTC CASSAGTGGIYGYTF
- TRBJ1-5 TRBV9 15 - TGTGCCAGCAGCGTAGGACAAAATAGCAATCAGCCCCAGCATTTT CASSVGQNSNQPQHF
- TRBJ2-2 TRBV28 15 - TGTGCCAGCATGTGGAGTGGGGCGAACACCGGGGAGCTGTTTTTT CASMWSGANTGELFF
TRBD1 TRBJ1-5 TRBV5-1 14 - TGCGCCAGCAGACCCGACAGGGGTAATCAGCCCCAGCATTTT CASRPDRGNQPQHF
- TRBJ1-4 TRBV5-5 15 - TGTGCCAGCAGCTTGGAACAGGCAACTAATGAAAAACTGTTTTTT CASSLEQATNEKLFF
- TRBJ2-1 TRBV7-3 14 - TGTGCCAGCAGCCGTGGGTCAGGGGGGTATGAGCAGTTCTTC CASSRGSGGYEQFF
- TRBJ1-1 TRBV7-9 13 many TGTGCCAGCAGCTTAGGCTTTGCGACTGAAGCTTTCTTT CASSLGFATEAFF
- TRBJ2-1 TRBV30 13 - TGTGCCTGGAGCCGGGGGGCTATAGCCGAGCAGTTCTTC CAWSRGAIAEQFF
TRBD1 TRBJ2-7 TRBV2 14 - TGTGCCAGCAGTTCCGGGACAGGTGGTAGAGAGCAGTACTTC CASSSGTGGREQYF
TRBD2 TRBJ2-1 TRBV7-9 15 - TGTGCCAGCAGCCTTACAAGTGGGACTAGCCATGAGCAGTTCTTC CASSLTSGTSHEQFF
- TRBJ1-1 TRBV5-4 14 few TGTGCCAGCAGCAATACAGGGTTGTATACTGAAGCTTTCTTT CASSNTGLYTEAFF
TRBD2 TRBJ2-3 TRBV6-5 16 - TGTGCCAGCAGTTACATCGCTAGCGGTAGCACAGATACGCAGTATTTT CASSYIASGSTDTQYF
TRBD1 TRBJ2-1 TRBV7-9 15 - TGTGCCAGCAGCTTAGAACAGGGGAGTTTCCATGAGCAGTTCTTC CASSLEQGSFHEQFF
- TRBJ2-5 TRBV19 13 once TGTGCCAGTAGTACGGGCCGGGGAGAGACCCAGTACTTC CASSTGRGETQYF
- TRBJ1-5 TRBV18 13 - TGTGCCAGCTCACCATTTCATGATCAGCCCCAGCATTTT CASSPFHDQPQHF
- TRBJ1-2 TRBV5-4 13 - TGTGCCAGCTCGCGGTCGGCTAACTATGGCTACACCTTC CASSRSANYGYTF
TRBD2 TRBJ2-5 TRBV7-2 15 - TGTGCCAGCAGCTTTCTCGGACTAGCGCGCGAGACCCAGTACTTC CASSFLGLARETQYF